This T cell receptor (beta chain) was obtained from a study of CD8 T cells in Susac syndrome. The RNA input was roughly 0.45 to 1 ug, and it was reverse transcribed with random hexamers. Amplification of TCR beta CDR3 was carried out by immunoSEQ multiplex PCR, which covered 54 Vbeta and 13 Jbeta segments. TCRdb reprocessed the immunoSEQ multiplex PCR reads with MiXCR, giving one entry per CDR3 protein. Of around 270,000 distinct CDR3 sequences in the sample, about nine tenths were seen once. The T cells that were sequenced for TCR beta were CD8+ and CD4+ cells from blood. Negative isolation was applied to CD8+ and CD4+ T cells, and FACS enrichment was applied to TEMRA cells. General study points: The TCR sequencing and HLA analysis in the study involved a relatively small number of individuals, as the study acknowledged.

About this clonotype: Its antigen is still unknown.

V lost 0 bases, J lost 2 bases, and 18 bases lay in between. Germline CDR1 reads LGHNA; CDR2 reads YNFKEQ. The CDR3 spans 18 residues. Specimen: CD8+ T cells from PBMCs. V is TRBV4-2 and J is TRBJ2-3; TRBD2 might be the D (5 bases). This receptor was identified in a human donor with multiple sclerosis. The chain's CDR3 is CASSQDYGITDITDTQYF. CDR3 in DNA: TGTGCCAGCAGCCAAGATTACGGGATCACGGATATCACAGATACGCAGTATTTT.